Shown below are 10 T cell receptor beta chains from a single sample sequenced in a study of molecular identifiers for immune sequencing clone quantification. TCRdb reprocessed the PCR reads via MiXCR and lists one record per CDR3 protein. The sample shows around 480,000 distinct CDR3 sequences, about 25% of them seen only once. Sequencing input: naive CD8+ T cells from blood, with Jurkat cell RNA spiked in. Subset given: FACS-sorted CD8+CD4-CCR7+CD45RA+ naive T cells. These receptors came from a human donor in good health. Some libraries in this study had Jurkat cell RNA spiked in.

This clonotype was seen many times. The chain couples TRBV29-1 to TRBJ1-5; TRBD1 might be the D (5 bases). Trimming took off 0 bases at V and 7 bases at J, with 10 bases between the two ends. The length of the CDR3 is 13 residues. CDR1 is SQVTM, CDR2 ANQGSEA, per germline. The DNA of the CDR3 is TGCAGCGTTGAAGATGGGGGGGGGCAGCCCCAGCATTTT. This sequence encodes CSVEDGGGQPQHF.

Points on this clonotype: A much bigger clone sits one base away, suggesting this may be a read error. This sequence joins TRBV6-2 or TRBV6-3 and TRBJ1-1; D gene ambiguous. The germline V gene has CDR1 MNHEY and CDR2 SVGEGT. This CDR3 spans 12 amino acids. In DNA, the CDR3 is TGTTCCAGCAGTTACATTCGCCATGGAGCTTTCTTT. Translation: CSSSYIRHGAFF.

The V and J genes are TRBV7-9 and TRBJ2-5; D assignment may be TRBD1 or TRBD2 (5 bases each). The CDR3 contains 16 residues. The V gene lost 5 bases and the J gene lost 5 bases, with 21 bases spanning the gap. Germline V gene data show CDR1 as SEHNR and CDR2 as FQNEAQ (reference sequence). The CDR3 region is CASSPGTLVGMETQYF. CDR3 coding DNA: TGTGCCAGCAGCCCGGGGACCCTAGTAGGGATGGAGACCCAGTACTTC.

A few counts support this clonotype. The rearrangement uses TRBV9 and TRBJ1-1; the D is unclear. The CDR3 is 14 residues long. Trimming removed 3 bases from V and 6 bases from J, with 15 bases in between. The germline V gene has CDR1 SGDLS and CDR2 YYNGEE. CDR3 in DNA: TGTGCCAGCAGCGGACCTACCGGAGGAGCTGAAGCTTTCTTT. The encoded protein is CASSGPTGGAEAFF.

Many counts were recorded for this clonotype. The chain carries TRBV29-1 and TRBJ2-7; D remains ambiguous. V was trimmed by 5 bases and J by 3 bases, leaving 8 bases between them. The CDR3 totals 11 residues. CDR1 SQVTM and CDR2 ANQGSEA come from the germline V gene. The CDR3 loop reads CSVRTNYEQYF. Here the CDR3 DNA reads TGCAGCGTTAGGACCAACTACGAGCAGTACTTC.

This clonotype showed up just a few times. The rearrangement joins TRBV19 to TRBJ2-2, with 14 bases aligning to TRBD2. With 6 bases clipped from V and 7 bases from J, the junction kept 4 bases outside the gene matches. The CDR3 is 15 residues long. Looked up from germline, CDR1 is LNHDA and CDR2 is SQIVND (reference sequence). Written as DNA, the CDR3 is TGTGCCAGTAGGACTAGCGGGAGGGCCGGCGGGGAGCTGTTTTTT. Encoded protein: CASRTSGRAGGELFF. The variable domain in full, completed from reference TRBV19 and TRBJ2-2, reads DGGITQSPKYLFRKEGQNVTLSCEQNLNHDAMYWYRQDPGQGLRLIYYSQIVNDFQKGDIAEGYSVSREKKESFPLTVTSAQKNPTAFYLCASRTSGRAGGELFFGEGSRLTVL.

The V gene is TRBV19, the J gene TRBJ2-6; 11 bases match TRBD1. The CDR3 totals 17 residues. V was pared by 5 bases and J by 0 bases, with 3 bases of the junction left unmatched. Germline CDR1 is LNHDA and CDR2 is SQIVND (reference sequence). As DNA, the CDR3 is TGTGCCAGTAGTTTGGACAGGGGGCCCTCTGGGGCCAACGTCCTGACTTTC. This sequence encodes CASSLDRGPSGANVLTF.

This clonotype was picked up a small number of times. A much larger clone differs by one base, so this may be a read error. The chain has TRBV7-2 and TRBJ2-7; D not certain. The CDR3 consists of 14 residues. Germline V gives CDR1 SGHTA, CDR2 FQGNSA. V was cut by 3 bases and J by 2 bases, with 11 bases left in between. The DNA of the CDR3 is TGTGCCAGCAGCTTGGGGAACAGCGCCTACGAGCAGTACTTC. Translated: CASSLGNSAYEQYF.

V usage is TRBV6-5 and J usage is TRBJ2-1; TRBD2 might be the D (5 bases). This CDR3 comprises 16 residues. Germline V CDR1 and CDR2: MNHEY, SVGAGI. Trimming stripped 6 bases from V and 0 bases from J, with 15 bases between. The CDR3 loop reads CASRTGYLSSYNEQFF. DNA of the CDR3: TGTGCCAGCAGGACGGGGTACCTTTCCTCCTACAATGAGCAGTTCTTC.

This clonotype was seen only a few times. The chain links TRBV19 to TRBJ2-7; 7 bases match TRBD1. Germline V gives CDR1 LNHDA, CDR2 SQIVND (reference sequence). Trimming took 7 bases from V and 2 from J; bases not matched to a gene: 11. CDR3 size: 15 residues. This CDR3 reads CASTRDSSRAYEQYF. Here the CDR3 DNA reads TGTGCCAGTACCAGGGACAGTTCTCGGGCCTACGAGCAGTACTTC.